This TCR beta chain appears in the sequencing data of a study of shared clonotypes between healthy human individuals. Some clones are missing from TCRdb's copy, which holds only in-frame ones; the method was immunoSEQ multiplex PCR. The profile shows about 2,500,000 clones, roughly 92% of them singletons. Points from the study as a whole: Larger estimated richness was generally seen in naive subsets than in memory subsets. The expectation was that sequencing depth would affect clonotype sharing among donors. Rarefaction revealed incomplete sorted-subset sequencing despite large depth. Roughly 5% of naive CD4 clonotypes were common to a few donors.

In the case of this clone: The antigen remains undetermined.

The specimen sequenced was naive CD4+ T cells sorted from blood. Regarding subset: CD45RA+ positively selected. The clonotype originates from a man younger than 30 in good health.

The CDR3 region is CASSESGLGTGYGYTF. For the CDR3, the DNA is TGTGCCAGCAGTGAATCAGGCCTCGGGACAGGGTATGGCTACACCTTC. This chain connects TRBV25-1 to TRBJ1-2; 9 bases map to TRBD1. The CDR3 has 16 residues. V shed 1 base, J shed 5 bases, and the junction held 8 bases outside the gene matches. The germline V gene has CDR1 MGHDK and CDR2 SYGVNS.